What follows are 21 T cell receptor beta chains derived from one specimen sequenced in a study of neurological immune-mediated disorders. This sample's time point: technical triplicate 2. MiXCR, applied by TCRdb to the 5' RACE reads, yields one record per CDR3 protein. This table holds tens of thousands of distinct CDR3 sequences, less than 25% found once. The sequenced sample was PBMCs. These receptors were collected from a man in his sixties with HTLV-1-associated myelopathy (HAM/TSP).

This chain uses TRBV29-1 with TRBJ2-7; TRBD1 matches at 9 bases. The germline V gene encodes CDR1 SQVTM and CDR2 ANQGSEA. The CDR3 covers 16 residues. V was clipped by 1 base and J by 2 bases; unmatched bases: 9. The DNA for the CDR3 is TGCAGCGTTGAAGTCCCCGACAGGGGGATACCCTACGAGCAGTACTTC. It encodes CSVEVPDRGIPYEQYF.

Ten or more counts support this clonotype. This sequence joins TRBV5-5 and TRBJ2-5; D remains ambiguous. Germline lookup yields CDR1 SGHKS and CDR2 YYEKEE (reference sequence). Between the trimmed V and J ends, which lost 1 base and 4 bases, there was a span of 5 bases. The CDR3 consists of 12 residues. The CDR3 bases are TGTGCCAGCAGCTTGTGGGGAGAGACCCAGTACTTC. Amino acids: CASSLWGETQYF.

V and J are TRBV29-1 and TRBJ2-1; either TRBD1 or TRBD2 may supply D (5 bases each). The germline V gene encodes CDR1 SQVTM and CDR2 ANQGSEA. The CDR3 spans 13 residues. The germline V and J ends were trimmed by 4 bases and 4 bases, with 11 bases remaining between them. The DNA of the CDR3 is TGCAGCGTTGGTGGGACGAGGTACAATGAGCAGTTCTTC. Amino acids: CSVGGTRYNEQFF.

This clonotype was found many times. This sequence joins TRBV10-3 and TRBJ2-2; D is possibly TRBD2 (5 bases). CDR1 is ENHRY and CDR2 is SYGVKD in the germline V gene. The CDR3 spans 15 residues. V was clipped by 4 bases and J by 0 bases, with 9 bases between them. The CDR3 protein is CAISVASPNTGELFF. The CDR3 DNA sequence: TGTGCCATCAGTGTTGCTAGCCCGAACACCGGGGAGCTGTTTTTT.

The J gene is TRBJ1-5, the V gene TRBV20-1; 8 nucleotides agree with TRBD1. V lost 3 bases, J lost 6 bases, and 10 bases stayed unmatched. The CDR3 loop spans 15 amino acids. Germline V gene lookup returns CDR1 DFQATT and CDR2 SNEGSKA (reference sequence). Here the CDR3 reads CSARALDRAGQPQHF. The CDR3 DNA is TGCAGTGCTAGGGCCCTGGACAGGGCGGGTCAGCCCCAGCATTTT.

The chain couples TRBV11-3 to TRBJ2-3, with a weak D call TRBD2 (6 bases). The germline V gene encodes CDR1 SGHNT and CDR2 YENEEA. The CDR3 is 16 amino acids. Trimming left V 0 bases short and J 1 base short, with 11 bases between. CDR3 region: CASSLDGSSGTDTQYF. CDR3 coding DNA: TGTGCCAGCAGCTTAGACGGGTCTAGCGGCACAGATACGCAGTATTTT.

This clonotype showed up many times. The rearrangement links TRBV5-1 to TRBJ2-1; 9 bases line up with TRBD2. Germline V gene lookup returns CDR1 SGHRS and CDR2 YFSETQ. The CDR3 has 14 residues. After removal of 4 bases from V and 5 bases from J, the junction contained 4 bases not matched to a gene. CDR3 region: CASSQGTSNNEQFF. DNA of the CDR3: TGCGCCAGCAGCCAAGGGACTAGCAACAATGAGCAGTTCTTC.

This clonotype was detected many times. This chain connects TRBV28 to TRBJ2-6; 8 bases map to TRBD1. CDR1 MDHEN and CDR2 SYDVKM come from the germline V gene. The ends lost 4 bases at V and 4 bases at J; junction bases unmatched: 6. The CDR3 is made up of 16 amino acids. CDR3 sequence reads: CASSSGGGTGANVLTF. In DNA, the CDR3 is TGTGCCAGCAGTTCAGGGGGCGGAACCGGGGCCAACGTCCTGACTTTC.

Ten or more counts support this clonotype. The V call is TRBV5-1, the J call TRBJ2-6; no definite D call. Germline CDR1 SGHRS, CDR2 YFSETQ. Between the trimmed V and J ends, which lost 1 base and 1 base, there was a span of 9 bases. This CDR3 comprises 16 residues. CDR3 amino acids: CASSLYPASGANVLTF. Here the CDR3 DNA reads TGCGCCAGCAGCTTGTATCCGGCGTCTGGGGCCAACGTCCTGACTTTC.

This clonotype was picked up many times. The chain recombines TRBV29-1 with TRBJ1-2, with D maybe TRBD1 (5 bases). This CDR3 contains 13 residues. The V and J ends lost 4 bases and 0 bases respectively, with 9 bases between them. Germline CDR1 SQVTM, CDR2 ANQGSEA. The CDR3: CSVVGGSNYGYTF. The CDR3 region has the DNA TGCAGCGTTGTCGGGGGGTCTAACTATGGCTACACCTTC.

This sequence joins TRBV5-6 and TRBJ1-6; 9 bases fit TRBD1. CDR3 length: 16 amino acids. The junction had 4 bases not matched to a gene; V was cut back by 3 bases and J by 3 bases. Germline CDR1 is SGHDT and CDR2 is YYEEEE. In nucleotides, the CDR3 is TGTGCCAGCAGCTCAACAGGGGGCTTCTATAATTCACCCCTCCACTTT. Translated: CASSSTGGFYNSPLHF.

CDR3 protein: CASGRGSIEQYF. In DNA, the CDR3 is TGTGCCAGCGGAAGGGGTAGCATCGAGCAGTACTTC. This chain uses TRBV12-3 or TRBV12-4 with TRBJ2-7; TRBD1 might be the D (5 bases). Trimming shortened V by 8 bases and J by 6 bases, and 14 bases separated the two germline ends. The CDR3 covers 12 residues.

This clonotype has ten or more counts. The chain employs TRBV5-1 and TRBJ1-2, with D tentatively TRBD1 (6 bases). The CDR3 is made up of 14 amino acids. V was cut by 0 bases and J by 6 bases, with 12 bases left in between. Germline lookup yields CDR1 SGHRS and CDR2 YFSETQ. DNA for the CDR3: TGCGCCAGCAGCTTGGACCAAGGGGGTAATGGCTACACCTTC. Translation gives CASSLDQGGNGYTF.

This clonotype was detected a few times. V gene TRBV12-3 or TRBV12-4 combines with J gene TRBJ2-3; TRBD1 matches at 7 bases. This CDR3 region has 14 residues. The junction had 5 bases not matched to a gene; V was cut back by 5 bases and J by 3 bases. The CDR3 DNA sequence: TGTGCCAGCAGTCCCGGGACAGCTACAGATACGCAGTATTTT. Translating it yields CASSPGTATDTQYF.

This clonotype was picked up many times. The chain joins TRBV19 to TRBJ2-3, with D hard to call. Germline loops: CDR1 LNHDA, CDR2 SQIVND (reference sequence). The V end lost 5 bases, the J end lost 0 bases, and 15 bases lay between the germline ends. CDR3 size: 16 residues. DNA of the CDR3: TGTGCCAGTAGTCCCCGCCTGGCGGCTAGCACAGATACGCAGTATTTT. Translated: CASSPRLAASTDTQYF.

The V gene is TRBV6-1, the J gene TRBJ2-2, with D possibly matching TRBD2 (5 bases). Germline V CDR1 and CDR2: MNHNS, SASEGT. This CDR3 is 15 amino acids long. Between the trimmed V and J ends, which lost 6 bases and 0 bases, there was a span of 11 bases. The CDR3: CASRTRTSNTGELFF. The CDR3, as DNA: TGTGCCAGCAGAACCAGGACTTCGAACACCGGGGAGCTGTTTTTT.

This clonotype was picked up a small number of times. The CDR3 bases are TGTGCCAGCGCCCTTGGGGGAGACTCTGGAAACACCATATATTTT. Translated, it gives CASALGGDSGNTIYF. This chain joins TRBV7-8 and TRBJ1-3; perhaps TRBD1 as D (5 bases). The CDR3 loop spans 15 amino acids. The ends were cut back, 8 bases at V and 0 bases at J, with 14 bases in the middle. From germline, CDR1 is SGHVS and CDR2 FQNEAQ.

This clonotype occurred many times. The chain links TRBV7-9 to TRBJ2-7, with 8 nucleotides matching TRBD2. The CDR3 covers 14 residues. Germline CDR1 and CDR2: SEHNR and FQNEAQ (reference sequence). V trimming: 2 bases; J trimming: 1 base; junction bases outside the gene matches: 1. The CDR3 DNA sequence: TGTGCCAGCAGCTTATCTAGCGGGTCCTACGAGCAGTACTTC. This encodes CASSLSSGSYEQYF.

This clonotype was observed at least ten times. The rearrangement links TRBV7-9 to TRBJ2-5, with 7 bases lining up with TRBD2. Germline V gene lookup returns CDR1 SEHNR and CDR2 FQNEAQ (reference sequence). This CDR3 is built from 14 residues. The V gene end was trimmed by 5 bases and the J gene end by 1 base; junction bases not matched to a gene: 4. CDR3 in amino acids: CASSHTSAQETQYF. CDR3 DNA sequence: TGTGCCAGCAGCCACACTAGCGCCCAAGAGACCCAGTACTTC.

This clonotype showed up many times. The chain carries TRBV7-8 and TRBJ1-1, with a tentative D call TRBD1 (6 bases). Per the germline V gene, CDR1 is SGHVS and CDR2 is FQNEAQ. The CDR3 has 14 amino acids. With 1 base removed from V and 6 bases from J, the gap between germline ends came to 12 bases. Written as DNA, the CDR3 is TGTGCCAGCAGCTTAGAGGCGGGGGCTCCTGAAGCTTTCTTT. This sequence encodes CASSLEAGAPEAFF.

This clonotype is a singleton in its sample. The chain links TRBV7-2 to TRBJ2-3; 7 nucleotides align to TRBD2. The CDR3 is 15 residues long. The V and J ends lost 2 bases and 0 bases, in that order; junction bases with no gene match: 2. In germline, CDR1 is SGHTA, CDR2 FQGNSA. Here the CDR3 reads CASSLRSGSTDTQYF. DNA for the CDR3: TGTGCCAGCAGCTTACGTAGCGGGAGCACAGATACGCAGTATTTT.